The subject of this entry is one T cell receptor (beta chain). Its antigen is undetermined. A library of TCRbeta sequences, prepared with unique molecular identifiers, was generated. From the PCR reads, TCRdb called clonotypes with MiXCR, one entry per CDR3 protein. In the table there are about 470,000 distinct CDR3 sequences, roughly 43% of which are singletons. CDR1 DFQATT and CDR2 SNEGSKA come from the germline V gene (reference sequence). With 5 bases clipped from V and 9 bases from J, the junction kept 9 bases outside the gene matches. The CDR3 loop spans 14 amino acids. This record comes from a study of T-cell reconstitution after alpha-beta-depleted transplantation in children. Study-wide results and caveats: Surviving recipient T cells and thymic progenitors accounted for the high day-60 TCRbeta diversity observed in some patients. As was reported, about two months after transplant, alpha-beta T cells came from several hundred expanded graft clones. When one year had passed after transplant, most T-cell counts and diversity came from newly produced T cells.

The source was PBMCs, collected before TCRalphabeta/CD19-depleted stem cell transplant. The origin of this receptor is a girl aged 2-10 years with aplastic anemia, due to receive a stem cell transplant. This chain links TRBV20-1 with TRBJ2-3; 12 bases agree with TRBD2. The CDR3 DNA is TGCAGTGCTCGACTAGCGGGGGCCGCAGGGACGCAGTATTTT. Encoded protein: CSARLAGAAGTQYF.